These T cell receptor beta chains were read from a single sample in a study of shared clonotypes between healthy human individuals. The repertoire was sequenced with immunoSEQ multiplex PCR; TCRdb's copy has only in-frame clones and lacks some. This sample has about 2 million clones, with approximately 94% found just once. Sequencing was done on a sample of naive CD8+ T cells sorted from blood. These receptor sequences come from a young man in good health. Each CDR3 is given with its conserved first and last residue. The D gene is left open where the match is weak. Clone size appears in some rows only: once, few, many, or a class for an expanded clone.

d_gene	v_gene	len	abundance	j_gene	CDR3nt	CDR3aa
TRBD1	TRBV13	15	-	TRBJ1-2	TGTGCCAGCAGCTTAGTGGGGCAGGGGGCTCGCGGCTACACCTTC	CASSLVGQGARGYTF
TRBD2	TRBV4-3	15	-	TRBJ2-1	TGCGCCAGCAGCCAAGGAGGGGAGGGCTACAATGAGCAGTTCTTC	CASSQGGEGYNEQFF
-	TRBV9	14	-	TRBJ2-3	TGTGCCAGCAGCCCCGCGACGGGCACAGATACGCAGTATTTT	CASSPATGTDTQYF
TRBD1	TRBV7-9	15	-	TRBJ1-1	TGTGCCAGCAGCTTAGCGGCAGGGGGCGCCCCGGGAGCTTTCTTT	CASSLAAGGAPGAFF
-	TRBV15	12	-	TRBJ2-1	TGTGCCACCAGCACCTTTGTGGGAGAGCAGTTCTTC	CATSTFVGEQFF
-	TRBV6-1	16	-	TRBJ2-2	TGTGCCAGCAGTGGGGTTTCCTTGGCGAACACCGGGGAGCTGTTTTTT	CASSGVSLANTGELFF
TRBD2	TRBV11-3	17	-	TRBJ2-1	TGTGCCAGCAGCTTGGGGCGGGGACTAGCGGACAACAATGAGCAGTTCTTC	CASSLGRGLADNNEQFF
TRBD1	TRBV5-6	15	-	TRBJ2-7	TGTGCCAGCAGCTTTTTCGGGACAGGGGTTTACGAGCAGTACTTC	CASSFFGTGVYEQYF
-	TRBV2	13	-	TRBJ2-3	TGTGCCAGCGCGCGGACTTCCACAGATACGCAGTATTTT	CASARTSTDTQYF
TRBD2	TRBV11-3	15	once	TRBJ2-1	TGTGCCAGCAGCCCAACCCGAGGGACTACGGGTGAGCAGTTCTTC	CASSPTRGTTGEQFF
-	TRBV11-2	16	-	TRBJ2-2	TGTGCCAGCAGCTTAGGGTTTGGCTCGAACACCGGGGAGCTGTTTTTT	CASSLGFGSNTGELFF
TRBD1	TRBV12-5	13	-	TRBJ2-7	TGTGCTAGTGGTTTTGGGACAGACTACGAGCAGTACTTC	CASGFGTDYEQYF
TRBD2	TRBV25-1	13	-	TRBJ2-1	TGTGCCAGCAGTAGGGGAGGGTGGGATGAGCAGTTCTTC	CASSRGGWDEQFF
-	TRBV5-8	15	-	TRBJ2-7	TGTGCCAGCAGCTTACTGGGGGGCACGTTTTACGAGCAGTACTTC	CASSLLGGTFYEQYF
-	TRBV28	11	once	TRBJ2-5	TGTGCCAGCAGTTTATTGACAGCCGTCTACTTC	CASSLLTAVYF
-	TRBV11-3	13	-	TRBJ2-3	TGTGCCAGCAGCTTGGAAACTAAAGATACGCAGTATTTT	CASSLETKDTQYF
TRBD2	TRBV6-5	13	-	TRBJ2-7	TGTGCCAGCAGCCTAGCGGGAGGCTACGAGCAGTACTTC	CASSLAGGYEQYF
TRBD1	TRBV6-1	14	few	TRBJ2-7	TGTGCCAGCAGTGGACAGGGGGCCTCCTACGAGCAGTACTTC	CASSGQGASYEQYF
TRBD2	TRBV5-4	15	-	TRBJ2-7	TGTGCCAGCAGCATCACTAGCGGGGGGGCCTACGAGCAGTACTTC	CASSITSGGAYEQYF
TRBD1	TRBV27	14	-	TRBJ2-1	TGTGCCAGCAGTCCCGGACAGGGAGGCAATGAGCAGTTCTTC	CASSPGQGGNEQFF
-	TRBV7-9	11	-	TRBJ2-7	TGTGCCAGCAGCTCCAACTACGAGCAGTACTTC	CASSSNYEQYF
TRBD2	TRBV13	16	-	TRBJ2-3	TGTGCCAGCGGCACCAACAGCGGGAAGACCGCAGATACGCAGTATTTT	CASGTNSGKTADTQYF
-	TRBV7-8	14	-	TRBJ2-2	TGTGCCAGCAGCTTGACCGGGTCCCCCGGGGAGCTGTTTTTT	CASSLTGSPGELFF
TRBD2	TRBV29-1	13	-	TRBJ2-7	TGCAGCGTTGATGGGGGGGAGGACTACGAGCAGTACTTC	CSVDGGEDYEQYF
-	TRBV27	14	-	TRBJ1-4	TGTGCCAGCAGTCCTCTCGGGGCCACCGAAAAACTGTTTTTT	CASSPLGATEKLFF
-	TRBV19	13	-	TRBJ2-7	TGTGCCAGTAGTATAGATTATGAGGGCGAGCAGTACTTC	CASSIDYEGEQYF
-	TRBV25-1	18	-	TRBJ1-5	TGTGCCAGCAGTGAATGGGGGGTGGGGAGCGATAGCAATCAGCCCCAGCATTTT	CASSEWGVGSDSNQPQHF
-	TRBV13	13	-	TRBJ2-7	TGTGCCAGCAGATTCAAGGGGGGTTACGAGCAGTACTTC	CASRFKGGYEQYF
-	TRBV5-6	13	-	TRBJ2-7	TGTGCCAGCAGCTCAGGGACATCCTACGAGCAGTACTTC	CASSSGTSYEQYF
-	TRBV13	17	-	TRBJ2-7	TGTGCCAGCAGCTCTAGCGGGACAGGGGAGGGATACTACGAGCAGTACTTC	CASSSSGTGEGYYEQYF
TRBD2	TRBV7-2	15	-	TRBJ2-7	TGTGCCAGCAGCTTAACTAGCGGGGTCCCCTACGAGCAGTACTTC	CASSLTSGVPYEQYF
TRBD2	TRBV27	14	-	TRBJ2-3	TGTGCCAGCAGTCCTACGACGGGGGGAGATACGCAGTATTTT	CASSPTTGGDTQYF
-	TRBV27	12	-	TRBJ2-7	TGTGCCAGCGGACGAGGGGGGGGCGAGCAGTACTTC	CASGRGGGEQYF
TRBD2	TRBV7-9	16	once	TRBJ2-2	TGTGCCAGCAGCTCGCCTACTAGCGGGCGCACCGGGGAGCTGTTTTTT	CASSSPTSGRTGELFF
-	TRBV19	15	-	TRBJ2-5	TGTGCCAGTAGTATAGGGGCAGATAAAAAAGAGACCCAGTACTTC	CASSIGADKKETQYF
-	TRBV4-3	14	-	TRBJ2-2	TGCGCCAGCAGCAACCAGGGACACATCGGGGAGCTGTTTTTT	CASSNQGHIGELFF
-	TRBV7-9	14	-	TRBJ2-6	TGTGCCAGCAGCTTCATCTCTGGGGCCAACGTCCTGACTTTC	CASSFISGANVLTF
-	TRBV7-9	13	-	TRBJ1-4	TGTGCCAGTGGACAGACAACTAATGAAAAACTGTTTTTT	CASGQTTNEKLFF
-	TRBV4-1	16	-	TRBJ2-1	TGCGCCAGCAGCCCTCATAGCGGCTATTCCTACAATGAGCAGTTCTTC	CASSPHSGYSYNEQFF
-	TRBV6-1	14	-	TRBJ1-2	TGTGCCAGCAGTGAAGGCAGAAAGACCTATGGCTACACCTTC	CASSEGRKTYGYTF
-	TRBV28	11	-	TRBJ2-2	TGTGCCAGCAGTTTAAACGGGGAGCTGTTTTTT	CASSLNGELFF
-	TRBV15	15	-	TRBJ1-1	TGTGCCACCAGCCCCCGACAAGCCATGAACACTGAAGCTTTCTTT	CATSPRQAMNTEAFF
TRBD1	TRBV7-9	14	once	TRBJ1-6	TGTGCCAGCAGCTTTGGACAGGGGCTGTCACCCCTCCACTTT	CASSFGQGLSPLHF
-	TRBV2	16	-	TRBJ2-3	TGTGCCAGCAGTGAAGTGGTAGGGACTAGCACAGATACGCAGTATTTT	CASSEVVGTSTDTQYF
TRBD1	TRBV9	13	-	TRBJ1-1	TGTGCCAGCAGCGTTGGGGTGACAGGGGAAGCTTTCTTT	CASSVGVTGEAFF
TRBD2	TRBV11-3	20	-	TRBJ2-2	TGTGCCAGCAGCTTAGAGCCGGGACTAGCGGGCGAAATTAGCCCCGGGGAGCTGTTTTTT	CASSLEPGLAGEISPGELFF
-	TRBV4-1	15	few	TRBJ2-7	TGCGCCAGCAGCCAAGATTTGGGGACTGAACTCGAGCAGTACTTC	CASSQDLGTELEQYF
-	TRBV4-1	13	-	TRBJ2-7	TGCGCCAGCAGCGGCAGCAGGGGCTACGAGCAGTACTTC	CASSGSRGYEQYF
TRBD1	TRBV30	15	-	TRBJ1-2	TGTGCCTGGTGGCCGGGGACAGATTCTAACTATGGCTACACCTTC	CAWWPGTDSNYGYTF
TRBD1	TRBV6-1	12	once	TRBJ1-5	TGTGCCACCGACAGGGTGGGTCAGCCCCAGCATTTT	CATDRVGQPQHF
TRBD1	TRBV19	14	once	TRBJ1-2	TGTGCCAGTAGTATGGACCGGGACAGCGGACTCTACACCTTC	CASSMDRDSGLYTF
TRBD2	TRBV27	14	once	TRBJ2-1	TGTGCCAGCAGTCCTAGCGGGGAAAACAATGAGCAGTTCTTC	CASSPSGENNEQFF
TRBD1	TRBV27	13	-	TRBJ1-2	TGTGCCAGCAGCCAGACAGGGTACAATGGCTACACCTTC	CASSQTGYNGYTF